This TCR beta chain is drawn from a study of beta chain features in type 1 diabetes. On the study more broadly: Age, gender, cell numbers and subset yield matched between patients and controls. Analysis included roughly 100 million sorted cells drawn from all samples.

Study-wide points: Fewer junction insertions and more nucleotide deletions appeared in type 1 diabetes patients. For patients, the naive, central memory and Treg TCRB repertoires appeared more alike than for healthy donors.

This clone was counted only a few times. No antigen is known for it. The study reverse transcribed the entire isolated RNA, so it sequenced expressed TCRB transcripts. Measured with immunoSEQ multiplex PCR; TCRdb has only the in-frame clones, and not every one. The data hold around 350,000 clones, with approximately 12% observed a single time. CDR1 SGHRS and CDR2 YFSETQ come from the germline V gene. After removal of 0 bases from V and 7 bases from J, the junction contained 6 bases not matched to a gene. The CDR3 extends over 14 amino acids. Source material: naive CD4+ T cells from blood. The chain recombines TRBV5-1 with TRBJ2-5; 7 nucleotides agree with TRBD2. This clonotype originated in a man in his late teens or twenties in good health. The CDR3 spells CASSLAVASGTQYF. CDR3 coding DNA: TGCGCCAGCAGCTTGGCAGTGGCTAGCGGGACCCAGTACTTC.